What follows is one T cell receptor beta chain and its context. The entry originates in a study of blood T cell repertoires in COVID-19. For the study at large: Researchers got acute and convalescent COVID-19 samples from the United States, Italy and Spain. PBMCs, B-cell-depleted T cells, or T cells provided the cDNA or gDNA that made up the material.

From germline, CDR1 is SGHDT and CDR2 YYEEEE. The CDR3 length is 14 residues. Sequencing used immunoSEQ multiplex PCR; TCRdb keeps in-frame clones, though not all of them. The sample lists some 80,000 clones, 65% to 90% occurring once. The chain has TRBV5-6 and TRBJ2-5, with TRBD2 matching over 8 bases. The J call is uncertain, as TRBJ2-7 better fits the DNA end. The sample comprised peripheral blood. The receptor comes from a human donor in a cohort sampled during active COVID-19. CDR3 sequence (DNA): TGTGCCAGCAGCGACGTCAGCGGGAGCTACGAGCAGTACTTC. This gives the protein CASSDVSGSYEQYF.